In this sample, the clone carrying this TCR beta chain turned up once. This record belongs to a study of blood T cell repertoires in COVID-19. Turning to the study itself: Sites across the United States, Italy and Spain contributed samples from acute and convalescent COVID-19. Sources were T cells, B-cell-depleted T cells, or PBMCs; the material itself was cDNA or gDNA.

TCRdb's copy holds only in-frame clones and misses some; the assay was immunoSEQ multiplex PCR. The sample records just under 40,000 clones, approximately 94% being singletons. This CDR3 contains 13 residues. The rearrangement uses TRBV21-1 and TRBJ2-3; the D segment call TRBD1 is taken from the table without a DNA check. TRBV21-1 is a recognized pseudogene. This sequence was found in a human donor with active COVID-19. The donor label of this sample is uncertain. The sample taken for sequencing was peripheral blood. The CDR3 spells CAAVRQSQGTQYF. In DNA form, the CDR3 reads TGTGCCGCAGTGAGGCAGAGCCAGGGTACGCAGTATTTT.